These 15 T cell receptor beta chains were sequenced from one sample in a study of shared clonotypes between healthy human individuals (TCRdb year 2020). Receptor amplification or capture employed the immunoSEQ multiplex PCR assay. What TCRdb holds here is the immuneACCESS table cut down to in-frame rearrangements. Part of the clones is not present; checked against another copy, under half of the missing clones reflect an unresolved V gene, and the others are unexplained. This sample comprises some 980,000 clones, around three quarters of them detected only once. Together, the top ten hold nearly 1.5% of the sample. The source material was memory CD4+ T cells sorted from blood. Taken with the paper, the label for cell subset or site translates to: CD45RA-negative fraction. The receptors come from a man aged 18 to 30 in good health.

This chain connects TRBV6-5 to TRBJ2-7, with no clear D. Trimming removed 7 bases at V and 3 bases at J, with 13 bases between. The germline V gene has CDR1 MNHEY and CDR2 SVGAGI. The CDR3 contains 13 residues. The CDR3 protein is CASTTQESYEQYF. In DNA form, the CDR3 reads TGTGCCAGCACTACGCAGGAAAGCTACGAGCAGTACTTC.

The chain employs TRBV2 and TRBJ1-1; TRBD1 agrees at 9 bases. The CDR3 is 13 amino acids. Germline trimming cut 6 bases from V and 5 bases from J; bases unmatched to any gene: 4. Germline CDR1 and CDR2: SNHLY and FYNNEI. The CDR3 DNA follows: TGTGCCAGCAGCACAGGGGGCCGGACTGAAGCTTTCTTT. Residues: CASSTGGRTEAFF.

Regarding this clone: This CDR3 is also generated by other DNA sequences in the sample. The rearrangement joins TRBV6-4 to TRBJ2-3; a weak D match, TRBD2 (5 bases). This CDR3 region has 13 residues. The V end was cut by 2 bases, the J end by 6 bases, with 9 bases between. Germline CDR1 and CDR2: MRHNA and SNTAGT. The CDR3: CASSDGGSDTQYF. The CDR3 bases are TGTGCCAGCAGTGACGGAGGTTCCGATACGCAGTATTTT.

The chain carries TRBV6-6 and TRBJ2-7, with 7 bases fitting TRBD1. V trimming: 3 bases; J trimming: 4 bases; junction bases outside the gene matches: 6. The length of the CDR3 is 14 residues. Germline CDR1 and CDR2: MNHNY and SVGAGI (reference sequence). CDR3 in DNA: TGTGCCAGCAGTTATGAGGGACAGACTTACGAGCAGTACTTC. Amino acids: CASSYEGQTYEQYF.

The genes are TRBV6-1 and TRBJ2-2, with 14 bases identical to TRBD2. Unmatched junction bases numbered 9, after V lost 4 bases and J lost 5 bases. The length of the CDR3 is 18 residues. Germline CDR1 MNHNS, CDR2 SASEGT. In DNA form, the CDR3 reads TGTGCCAGCAGTGGATATCGACTAGCGGGGGGGAGTACCGGGGAGCTGTTTTTT. Translation: CASSGYRLAGGSTGELFF.

This clone appeared a single time. The chain uses TRBV10-3 and TRBJ2-1; D is ambiguous. V shed 4 bases and J shed 0 bases, with 7 bases lying between them. Per germline, CDR1 ENHRY and CDR2 SYGVKD. This CDR3 region has 14 residues. The CDR3 region has the DNA TGTGCCATCAGTGCGGCGGCCTCCTACAATGAGCAGTTCTTC. This encodes CAISAAASYNEQFF.

The chain carries TRBV6-5 and TRBJ2-1; 9 positions agree with TRBD1. Germline V gene sequence: CDR1 MNHEY, CDR2 SVGAGI. This CDR3 has 15 residues. The J segment lost 2 bases and the V segment lost 6 bases, leaving 5 bases of the junction unmatched. The CDR3 region is CASRAGTGPYNEQFF. The CDR3 DNA follows: TGTGCCAGCAGAGCCGGGACAGGGCCCTACAATGAGCAGTTCTTC.

This clone was seen at least ten times. The rearrangement joins TRBV5-4 to TRBJ2-3; D not resolved. The CDR3 spans 16 residues. Germline values: CDR1 SGHNT, CDR2 YYREEE (reference sequence). Trimming shortened V by 4 bases and J by 0 bases, and 15 bases separated the two germline ends. The CDR3, as DNA: TGTGCCAGCAGCATGGGCCCTCACCCTAGCACAGATACGCAGTATTTT. It yields the protein CASSMGPHPSTDTQYF. The full variable domain, in which reference TRBV5-4 and TRBJ2-3 provide the parts outside the CDR3, is ETGVTQSPTHLIKTRGQQVTLRCSSQSGHNTVSWYQQALGQGPQFIFQYYREEENGRGNFPPRFSGLQFPNYSSELNVNALELDDSALYLCASSMGPHPSTDTQYFGPGTRLTVL.

V gene TRBV10-2 combines with J gene TRBJ1-6; D uncertain. This CDR3 is built from 15 residues. The V and J ends lost 9 bases and 1 base respectively, with 13 bases between them. Per the germline V gene, CDR1 is WSHSY and CDR2 is SAAADI. CDR3 residues: CASQGRESYNSPLHF. Written as DNA, the CDR3 is TGCGCCAGTCAAGGGAGAGAGTCCTATAATTCACCCCTCCACTTT.

This clone was seen a handful of times. This chain joins TRBV6-1 and TRBJ1-5; D gene unclear. V was trimmed by 4 bases and J by 1 base, leaving 8 bases between them. Germline CDR1 is MNHNS and CDR2 is SASEGT. The CDR3 has 14 amino acids. The DNA of the CDR3 is TGTGCCAGCAGTGGTCCAGCCAGCAATCAGCCCCAGCATTTT. Its translation: CASSGPASNQPQHF.

This chain joins TRBV29-1 and TRBJ2-5; D might be TRBD2 (5 bases). The CDR3 runs 12 residues. Trimming shortened V by 7 bases and J by 7 bases, and 16 bases separated the two germline ends. Germline V lookup: CDR1 SQVTM, CDR2 ANQGSEA. CDR3 in DNA: TGCAGCGAGGAGGCGGAATCGGGGACCCAGTACTTC. It is translated as CSEEAESGTQYF. Full variable domain (outside the CDR3, taken from reference TRBV29-1 and TRBJ2-5): SAVISQKPSRDICQRGTSLTIQCQVDSQVTMMFWYRQQPGQSLTLIATANQGSEATYESGFVIDKFPISRPNLTFSTLTVSNMSPEDSSIYLCSEEAESGTQYFGPGTRLLVL.

V gene TRBV6-6 combines with J gene TRBJ2-5; TRBD1 aligns across 10 bases. The germline V gene encodes CDR1 MNHNY and CDR2 SVGAGI (reference sequence). Trimming at V came to 6 bases and at J to 4 bases, leaving 11 bases not matched to a gene. CDR3 length equals 16 residues. CDR3 DNA sequence: TGTGCCAGCAGCTTAGGGTCTAGGACAGGGGGAGAGACCCAGTACTTC. This gives the protein CASSLGSRTGGETQYF.

This clone was recorded only once. The same CDR3 is also encoded by other DNA sequences in this sample. V and J are TRBV5-1 and TRBJ2-6; TRBD1 might be the D (6 bases). The CDR3 length is 15 residues. Trimming took off 0 bases at V and 2 bases at J, with 6 bases between the two ends. Germline values: CDR1 SGHRS, CDR2 YFSETQ. The CDR3 is CASSLAGAGANVLTF. The DNA for the CDR3 is TGCGCCAGCAGCTTGGCAGGGGCTGGGGCCAACGTCCTGACTTTC.

For this clone: At one end, the junction sequence differs from germline, possibly due to a read error. The chain uses TRBV7-7 and TRBJ1-6, with TRBD1 as a possible D gene (5 bases). The CDR3 contains 13 residues. The V gene's germline CDR1 is SSHAT and CDR2 FNYEAQ (reference sequence). In DNA, the CDR3 is TGTGCTAGCAGCTTGGACAAAAATTCACCCCTCCACTTT. Its translation: CASSLDKNSPLHF.

This chain joins TRBV6-1 and TRBJ1-2; D not certain. CDR3 length: 11 amino acids. The V end was cut by 7 bases, the J end by 4 bases, with 7 bases between. Germline V CDR1 and CDR2: MNHNS, SASEGT. The CDR3 DNA follows: TGTGCCAGCATCTGGGTCTATGGCTACACCTTC. Protein: CASIWVYGYTF.